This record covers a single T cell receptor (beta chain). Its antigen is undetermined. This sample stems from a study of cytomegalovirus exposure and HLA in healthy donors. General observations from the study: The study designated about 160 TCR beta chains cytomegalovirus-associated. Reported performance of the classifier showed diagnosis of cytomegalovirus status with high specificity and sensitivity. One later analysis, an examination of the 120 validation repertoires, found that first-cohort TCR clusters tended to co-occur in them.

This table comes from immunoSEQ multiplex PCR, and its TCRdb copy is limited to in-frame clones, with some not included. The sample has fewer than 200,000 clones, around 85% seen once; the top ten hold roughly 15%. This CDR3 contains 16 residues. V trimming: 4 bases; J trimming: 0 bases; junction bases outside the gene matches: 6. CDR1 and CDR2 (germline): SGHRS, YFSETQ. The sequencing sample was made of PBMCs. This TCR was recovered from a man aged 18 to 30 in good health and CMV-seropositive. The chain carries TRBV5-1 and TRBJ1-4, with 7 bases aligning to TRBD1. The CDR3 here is CASSPGTAATNEKLFF. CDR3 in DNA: TGCGCCAGCAGCCCCGGGACAGCCGCAACTAATGAAAAACTGTTTTTT.